The T cell receptor (beta chain) described here comes from a study of blood T cell repertoires in COVID-19 (dated by TCRdb to the early 2020s). The study in broad terms: Collaborator samples came from the United States, Italy and Spain and covered acute and convalescent phases of COVID-19. The prospective study material was composed of cDNA or gDNA derived from T cells, B-cell-depleted T cells, or PBMCs. Deeply sampled blood TCRbeta repertoires from subjects exposed to, actively infected with, or recovered from COVID-19 were included in the dataset. A freely available public database, intended as a resource for researchers studying the immune response to SARS-CoV-2, is where the repertoires were released. The samples were drawn from the first 160 participants of the ongoing ImmuneRACE study and from about 1,200 subjects provided by 6 global collaborators. A de-identified subject ID, COVID-19 status, age in years and sex were almost always included in the sample metadata. HLA class I and class II types, where available, came from metadata supplied by the sample provider rather than from assay-based typing.

A note on this clone: Its specific antigen is unknown. No per-base quality is available; no much larger clone lies one base away.

TCRbeta CDR3 regions were amplified from genomic DNA using the immunoSEQ Assay, a bias-controlled multiplex PCR. The study's own analysis went as follows. The number of nucleated cells in each sample was estimated by amplification of reference gene primers within the assay. Sequence reads were collapsed and filtered to measure the absolute abundance of every unique TCRbeta CDR3 rearrangement. For each sample, productive Simpson clonality was calculated as the square root of Simpson's diversity index across productive rearrangements. Not all clones reach the TCRdb copy of this immuneACCESS table, which keeps in-frame sequences only. Checked studies attribute under half of the gap to unresolved V genes and leave the rest unexplained. Clone size and the V and J calls come from that table; the DNA yielded D and trimming. For this sample there are about 200,000 clones; around 80% appear just once. The ten largest clones represent approximately 13% of the sample.

Each collaborating institution followed its own protocols to collect whole blood in K2EDTA tubes. For TCRbeta analysis, collaborators shipped samples as frozen whole blood, isolated PBMCs, or DNA extracted from either of those sample types. Study-level results and caveats: How much clinical and demographic metadata was included differed by source and by participant, and the metadata was provided uncurated.

Input material: peripheral blood. This TCR came from a human donor in a cohort sampled during active COVID-19.

The DNA is as follows: TGTGCCAGCAGTCGGGACAGGGGTTACAATGAGCAGTTCTTC. It is translated as CASSRDRGYNEQFF. The rearrangement joined TRBV27 to TRBJ2-1; 10 middle bases align to TRBD1. CDR1 and CDR2, looked up from the germline V gene (reference sequence), are MNHEY and SMNVEV. The V end gives up 5 bases and the J end 4 bases, leaving 2 bases in the junction not matched to a gene. The CDR3 measures 14 amino acids from cysteine to phenylalanine. The entry retains the CDR3 DNA only, 42 bases that are in frame from base 1.